This TCR beta chain was documented in a study of beta chain features in type 1 diabetes. Study background: Examination covered around 110 million sorted cells spanning all samples.

The entirety of the isolated RNA underwent reverse transcription, so expressed TCRB transcripts were sequenced. The method was immunoSEQ multiplex PCR; TCRdb's version includes in-frame clones alone and lacks a portion of them. The repertoire holds 300,000 to 350,000 clones, 14% seen once, with 6.7% in the top ten. Study-level findings and limits: It was not settled here whether HLA type affects TCRB rearrangement.

As to this clone: Its matching antigen is unknown.

Per the germline V gene, CDR1 is MDHEN and CDR2 is SYDVKM. Trimming cost V 5 bases and J 5 bases, with 9 bases left between them. The CDR3 has 12 amino acids. Input material: central memory CD4+ T cells from blood. This sequence originates from a man aged 30 to 39 in good health. The chain couples TRBV28 to TRBJ1-2; the D gene is possibly TRBD1 (5 bases). The CDR3 is CASSDSGYGYTF. CDR3 sequence (DNA): TGTGCCAGCAGTGACTCAGGGTATGGCTACACCTTC.